Presented here are 26 T cell receptor beta chains from one specimen sequenced in a study of OX40 agonist ivuxolimab in advanced cancers. Method: immunoSEQ multiplex PCR; TCRdb's copy keeps in-frame clones and lacks some. The top ten hold around 0.27% of the sample, which has about 110,000 clones, roughly 90% seen once. This specimen consisted of CD4+ or CD8+ T cells sorted from blood, obtained in a trial of the OX40 agonist ivuxolimab. These receptor sequences come from an adult with an advanced solid tumor such as melanoma, head and neck, liver or kidney cancer.

The chain links TRBV28 to TRBJ2-7; TRBD1 is a possible D gene (6 bases). The V end was cut by 5 bases, the J end by 1 base, with 12 bases between. CDR1 MDHEN and CDR2 SYDVKM come from the germline V gene. This CDR3 comprises 14 residues. This CDR3 is CASSPRTDSYEQYF. The CDR3 DNA is TGTGCCAGCAGTCCCAGGACAGATTCCTACGAGCAGTACTTC.

The chain joins TRBV7-6 to TRBJ2-1; D may be TRBD1 or TRBD2 (5 bases each). The V end lost 10 bases, the J end lost 0 bases, and 22 bases lay between the germline ends. The germline gives CDR1 SGHVS, CDR2 FNYEAQ. CDR3 size: 17 residues. CDR3 protein: CATSRGRSPSSYNEQFF. The CDR3 region has the DNA TGTGCCACCTCACGGGGCAGGTCTCCAAGCTCCTACAATGAGCAGTTCTTC.

The CDR3 nucleotides read TGTGCCAGCTGGACTAGCGGTAGCTCCTACGAGCAGTACTTC. Translation gives CASWTSGSSYEQYF. This rearrangement joins TRBV28 to TRBJ2-7; 10 nucleotides match TRBD2. Germline values: CDR1 MDHEN, CDR2 SYDVKM. Trimming took 8 bases from V and 0 from J; bases not matched to a gene: 4. The CDR3 is made up of 14 amino acids.

The chain combines TRBV5-4 with TRBJ1-3; D is ambiguous. The CDR3 sequence is 15 residues long. Trimming took 0 bases from V and 0 from J, leaving 7 bases between them. Germline lookup yields CDR1 SGHNT and CDR2 YYREEE (reference sequence). CDR3 residues: CASSLVGVSGNTIYF. The CDR3 DNA follows: TGTGCCAGCAGCTTGGTCGGGGTCTCTGGAAACACCATATATTTT.

The J gene is TRBJ2-5, the V gene TRBV5-4, with 9 bases that match TRBD1. CDR3 length: 14 residues. V lost 5 bases, J lost 4 bases, and 6 bases stayed unmatched. CDR1 and CDR2 from the germline V gene are SGHNT and YYREEE (reference sequence). CDR3 DNA: TGTGCCAGCAGGCCGGCGGACAGGGGAGAGACCCAGTACTTC. This encodes CASRPADRGETQYF.

The chain carries TRBV9 and TRBJ2-3, with D maybe TRBD2 (6 bases). The ends were cut back, 2 bases at V and 2 bases at J, with 15 bases in the middle. Germline loops: CDR1 SGDLS, CDR2 YYNGEE. This CDR3 is built from 16 residues. CDR3 nucleotide sequence: TGTGCCAGCAGCGTCCTGCAGGGACTTTCCACAGATACGCAGTATTTT. It yields the protein CASSVLQGLSTDTQYF.

This chain links TRBV27 with TRBJ1-6; maybe TRBD1 (5 bases). The V end was cut by 3 bases, the J end by 6 bases, with 9 bases between. The CDR3 totals 14 residues. Per germline, CDR1 MNHEY and CDR2 SMNVEV (reference sequence). In DNA form, the CDR3 reads TGTGCCAGCAGTTTTATGGGACGTAATTCACCCCTCCACTTT. This gives the protein CASSFMGRNSPLHF.

V and J are TRBV5-1 and TRBJ2-1, with D unresolved. V lost 3 bases, J lost 0 bases, and 4 bases lay in between. CDR1 and CDR2 from the germline V gene are SGHRS and YFSETQ. This CDR3 has 13 residues. In nucleotides, the CDR3 is TGCGCCAGCAGCTCCGCCTCCTACAATGAGCAGTTCTTC. It is translated as CASSSASYNEQFF.

DNA for the CDR3: TGTGCCAGCTCACCACCTAACAGGGAAACAGATACGCAGTATTTT. Translating gives CASSPPNRETDTQYF. V is TRBV18 and J is TRBJ2-3; TRBD1 might be the D (6 bases). The germline V gene encodes CDR1 KGHSH and CDR2 LQKENI. This CDR3 spans 15 amino acids. V was pared by 0 bases and J by 3 bases, with 10 bases between.

The chain couples TRBV9 to TRBJ1-2, with 7 bases matching TRBD1. V was clipped by 2 bases and J by 13 bases; unmatched bases: 14. Germline V gives CDR1 SGDLS, CDR2 YYNGEE. CDR3 length equals 14 residues. The CDR3 nucleotides are TGTGCCAGCAGCGTGACAGGGCAGGGGTTCGTATTCACCTTC. Translated: CASSVTGQGFVFTF.

The V gene is TRBV7-2, the J gene TRBJ2-1; D is possibly TRBD2 (7 bases). Germline V lookup: CDR1 SGHTA, CDR2 FQGNSA. The CDR3 runs to 15 residues. Trimming removed 7 bases at V and 8 bases at J, with 21 bases between. CDR3 residues: CASTPAGGGIDEQFF. The CDR3 bases are TGTGCCAGCACCCCTGCTGGGGGGGGCATAGATGAGCAGTTCTTC.

The chain uses TRBV6-5 and TRBJ1-5; possible D gene TRBD1, 6 bases. V was trimmed by 8 bases and J by 4 bases, leaving 18 bases between them. CDR1 and CDR2 (germline): MNHEY, SVGAGI. The CDR3 is 15 residues long. The CDR3 reads CASRGVGGLNQPQHF. The CDR3 nucleotides are TGTGCCAGCCGTGGGGTAGGGGGGCTAAATCAGCCCCAGCATTTT.

The gene calls are TRBV7-2 and TRBJ1-6, with 9 bases matching TRBD1. The CDR3 has 16 amino acids. Germline-derived CDR1 and CDR2 are SGHTA and FQGNSA. The V and J ends lost 5 bases and 9 bases, in that order; junction bases with no gene match: 11. The CDR3 loop reads CASSTTPGTGPSPLHF. As DNA, the CDR3 is TGTGCCAGCAGCACAACCCCGGGGACAGGGCCTTCACCCCTCCACTTT.

The rearrangement links TRBV30 to TRBJ1-3, with unresolved D. The CDR3 is made up of 14 amino acids. V was trimmed by 4 bases and J by 1 base, leaving 11 bases between them. The germline V gene encodes CDR1 GTSNPN and CDR2 SVGIG (reference sequence). The CDR3 DNA reads as TGTGCCTGGACCCGGCGGGGATCTGGAAACACCATATATTTT. Translation gives CAWTRRGSGNTIYF.

This clone was counted a few times. V gene TRBV10-3 combines with J gene TRBJ2-2, with 7 bases that match TRBD1. Trimming at V came to 4 bases and at J to 1 base, leaving 6 bases not matched to a gene. Germline V lookup: CDR1 ENHRY, CDR2 SYGVKD. The CDR3 totals 16 residues. The CDR3: CAISGRAGGNTGELFF. In nucleotides, the CDR3 is TGTGCCATCAGTGGAAGGGCAGGGGGGAACACCGGGGAGCTGTTTTTT.

As DNA, the CDR3 is TGTGCCAGCAGTTACTCGGGGACTAGCGGGAACGAGCAGTACTTC. It encodes CASSYSGTSGNEQYF. The genes are TRBV6-5 and TRBJ2-7; 13 nucleotides match TRBD2. J lost 5 bases, V lost 0 bases, and 1 base had no gene match. This CDR3 is built from 15 residues. The germline V gene has CDR1 MNHEY and CDR2 SVGAGI.

The rearrangement links TRBV19 to TRBJ2-5, with TRBD1 identical over 10 bases. The V gene's germline CDR1 is LNHDA and CDR2 SQIVND (reference sequence). The ends lost 3 bases at V and 5 bases at J; junction bases unmatched: 9. The CDR3 loop spans 16 amino acids. CDR3 in DNA: TGTGCCAGTAGTATTCGTTCGACAGGGGGCTCGGAGACCCAGTACTTC. It is translated as CASSIRSTGGSETQYF.

The gene calls are TRBV28 and TRBJ2-7; 9 nucleotides align to TRBD1. The CDR3 contains 14 residues. After removal of 6 bases from V and 3 bases from J, the junction contained 6 bases not matched to a gene. The germline gives CDR1 MDHEN, CDR2 SYDVKM. The CDR3, as DNA: TGTGCCAGCAGGACCGGGACAGGGCACTACGAGCAGTACTTC. Translating gives CASRTGTGHYEQYF.

This chain joins TRBV6-6 and TRBJ1-3, with D perhaps matching TRBD1 (5 bases). This CDR3 spans 14 amino acids. Germline lookup yields CDR1 MNHNY and CDR2 SVGAGI (reference sequence). Trimming stripped 5 bases from V and 2 bases from J, with 10 bases between. DNA for the CDR3: TGTGCCAGCAGTCAAGGGACCACTGGAAACACCATATATTTT. It is translated as CASSQGTTGNTIYF.

The CDR3 here is CASSPRDGSYEQYF. Written as DNA, the CDR3 is TGTGCCAGCAGCCCCCGGGACGGCTCCTACGAGCAGTACTTC. The rearrangement uses TRBV7-2 and TRBJ2-7; D could derive from TRBD1 or TRBD2 (5 bases each). Germline values: CDR1 SGHTA, CDR2 FQGNSA. The CDR3 covers 14 residues. V shed 5 bases and J shed 0 bases, with 11 bases lying between them. The variable domain in full, completed from reference TRBV7-2 and TRBJ2-7, reads GAGVSQSPSNKVTEKGKDVELRCDPISGHTALYWYRQSLGQGLEFLIYFQGNSAPDKSGLPSDRFSAERTGGSVSTLTIQRTQQEDSAVYLCASSPRDGSYEQYFGPGTRLTVT.

The chain recombines TRBV4-1 with TRBJ2-6; D gene unclear. Per the germline V gene, CDR1 is MGHRA and CDR2 is YSYEKL. The CDR3 has 15 amino acids. Trimming stripped 0 bases from V and 3 bases from J, with 6 bases between. CDR3 sequence reads: CASSQDALGANVLTF. For the CDR3, the DNA is TGCGCCAGCAGCCAAGATGCCCTTGGGGCCAACGTCCTGACTTTC.

V usage is TRBV7-9 and J usage is TRBJ1-2, with 7 bases fitting TRBD1. The V segment lost 4 bases and the J segment 5 bases; nucleotides outside the gene matches: 4. The germline gives CDR1 SEHNR, CDR2 FQNEAQ (reference sequence). The CDR3 is 13 amino acids. The CDR3 loop reads CASSSTGRYGYTF. The CDR3 DNA sequence: TGTGCCAGCAGCTCGACAGGGCGGTATGGCTACACCTTC. Based on the CDR3 plus reference TRBV7-9 and TRBJ1-2, the full variable domain is DTGVSQNPRHKITKRGQNVTFRCDPISEHNRLYWYRQTLGQGPEFLTYFQNEAQLEKSRLLSDRFSAERPKGSFSTLEIQRTEQGDSAMYLCASSSTGRYGYTFGSGTRLTVV.

The chain recombines TRBV6-6 with TRBJ1-2; no clear D gene. From germline, CDR1 is MNHNY and CDR2 SVGAGI (reference sequence). CDR3 length: 10 residues. V lost 6 bases and J 6 bases, leaving 5 bases between the germline ends. The chain's CDR3 is CASRENGYTF. The CDR3 DNA reads TGTGCCAGCAGGGAGAATGGCTACACCTTC.

The chain is built from TRBV27 and TRBJ1-2, with 11 bases fitting TRBD1. The CDR3 runs 15 residues. Trimming took 6 bases from V and 4 from J; bases not matched to a gene: 7. Germline-derived CDR1 and CDR2 are MNHEY and SMNVEV (reference sequence). The CDR3 is CASSPGTGGTYGYTF. CDR3 coding DNA: TGTGCCAGCAGCCCCGGGACAGGGGGAACCTATGGCTACACCTTC.

The chain employs TRBV7-9 and TRBJ1-2; TRBD1 might be the D (5 bases). The V end lost 3 bases, the J end lost 7 bases, and 15 bases lay between the germline ends. CDR3 length: 14 residues. Germline V gives CDR1 SEHNR, CDR2 FQNEAQ (reference sequence). The CDR3: CASSFSYSGGGYTF. As DNA, the CDR3 is TGTGCCAGCAGCTTTAGCTACTCGGGGGGTGGCTACACCTTC.

The chain recombines TRBV5-4 with TRBJ1-2, with TRBD1 as a possible D gene (5 bases). V was clipped by 0 bases and J by 7 bases, with 13 bases between them. CDR1 SGHNT and CDR2 YYREEE come from the germline V gene (reference sequence). The CDR3 is 14 residues long. The CDR3 coding sequence is TGTGCCAGCAGCTTGGCGGGAGGGGAAGGTGGCTACACCTTC. As protein: CASSLAGGEGGYTF.